This entry concerns a single T cell receptor beta chain. TCRdb's copy holds only in-frame clones and misses some; the assay was immunoSEQ multiplex PCR. Of 50,000 to 65,000 clones in the sample, approximately 88% are singletons; the top ten hold 20% to 25%. The data belong to a study of T cells in tuberculosis. General study results and limits: T cells binding CD1B-GMM tetramer weakly possibly escaped the sort.

Thawed, overnight-rested PBMC were stained with GMM-loaded CD1B tetramer, viability dye and anti-CD3, then sorted. CD1B tetramers were loaded with Rhodococcus equi-derived C32 glucose monomycolate. Tetramer-negative cells, around 100,000 per donor, were also sorted. Germline V CDR1 and CDR2: MNHEY, SVGAGI. Trimming stripped 2 bases from V and 3 bases from J, with 14 bases between. The CDR3 consists of 15 residues. This clonotype was sampled from an adult woman with latent tuberculosis. The sequencing input was CD1b-GMM tetramer-negative cells sorted from PBMCs. The V gene is TRBV6-5, the J gene TRBJ2-7; D possibly corresponds to TRBD1 (6 bases). The CDR3 DNA is TGTGCCAGCAGTTACGTCTCCGCACAGGGCTACGAGCAGTACTTC. It codes for CASSYVSAQGYEQYF.